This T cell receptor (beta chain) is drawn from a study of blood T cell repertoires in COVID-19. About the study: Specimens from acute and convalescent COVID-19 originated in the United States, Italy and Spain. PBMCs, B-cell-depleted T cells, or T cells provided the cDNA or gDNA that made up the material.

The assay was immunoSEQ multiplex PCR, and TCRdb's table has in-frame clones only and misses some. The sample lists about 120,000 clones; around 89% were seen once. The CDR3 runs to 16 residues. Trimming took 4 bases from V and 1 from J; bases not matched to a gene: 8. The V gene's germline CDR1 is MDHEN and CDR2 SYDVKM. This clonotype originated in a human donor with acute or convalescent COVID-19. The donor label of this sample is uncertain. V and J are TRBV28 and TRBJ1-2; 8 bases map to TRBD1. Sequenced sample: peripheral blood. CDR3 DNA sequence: TGTGCCAGCAGTTCTGGGGGACAGGCCCGTAACTATGGCTACACCTTC. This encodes CASSSGGQARNYGYTF.